One and the same sample provided the 14 T cell receptor beta chains below, sequenced in a study of CD8 T cells in Susac syndrome. Reverse transcription of about 0.5 to 1 ug RNA used random hexamers. TCRdb re-called the immunoSEQ multiplex PCR reads through MiXCR, storing one row per CDR3 protein. The sample shows around 170,000 distinct CDR3 sequences, under 97% of them seen only once. Sequenced sample: CD4+ T cells from PBMCs. The source of these receptors is a human donor with Susac syndrome.

V gene TRBV19 combines with J gene TRBJ1-2; 7 bases are shared with TRBD1. The CDR3 is made up of 15 amino acids. The ends lost 9 bases at V and 5 bases at J; junction bases unmatched: 15. CDR1 LNHDA and CDR2 SQIVND come from the germline V gene (reference sequence). The CDR3 DNA follows: TGTGCCAGCTCTGTGGGATGGGACAGCCGATATGGCTACACCTTC. Encoded protein: CASSVGWDSRYGYTF.

This clonotype was counted a single time. The rearrangement links TRBV18 to TRBJ1-1; no firm D call. This CDR3 spans 13 amino acids. The V gene's germline CDR1 is KGHSH and CDR2 LQKENI. Trimming removed 5 bases at V and 6 bases at J, with 13 bases between. This CDR3 reads CASSSLQDAEAFF. The CDR3 DNA sequence: TGTGCCAGCTCATCCCTCCAGGACGCTGAAGCTTTCTTT.

The rearrangement uses TRBV7-8 and TRBJ2-1; TRBD2 aligns across 10 bases. Trimming took 2 bases from V and 2 from J; bases not matched to a gene: 12. CDR1 is SGHVS, CDR2 FQNEAQ, per germline. This CDR3 contains 19 residues. CDR3 residues: CASSLSPSGGPIPYNEQFF. The DNA of the CDR3 is TGTGCCAGCAGCTTATCCCCTAGCGGGGGCCCCATACCCTACAATGAGCAGTTCTTC.

This chain links TRBV3-1 with TRBJ2-6; D is ambiguous. Deletions cut 2 bases from V and 0 bases from J, with 8 bases between. The CDR3 runs to 16 residues. Germline CDR1 and CDR2: LGHDT and YNNKEL (reference sequence). Written as DNA, the CDR3 is TGTGCCAGCAGCCAACTGGGCAGCTCTGGGGCCAACGTCCTGACTTTC. Residues: CASSQLGSSGANVLTF.

The rearrangement uses TRBV12-3 or TRBV12-4 and TRBJ2-1; D is perhaps TRBD1 (6 bases). V gave up 6 bases and J gave up 6 bases, with 15 bases separating them. The CDR3 loop spans 14 amino acids. The CDR3 region has the DNA TGTGCCAGCAGCGTGTCGGGACAAAGCAATGAGCAGTTCTTC. Protein sequence: CASSVSGQSNEQFF.

The chain recombines TRBV5-1 with TRBJ1-2, with no clear D. Looked up from germline, CDR1 is SGHRS and CDR2 is YFSETQ. The V and J ends lost 0 bases and 1 base respectively, with 7 bases between them. This CDR3 spans 14 amino acids. Here the CDR3 reads CASSLAPGNYGYTF. The CDR3 nucleotides are TGCGCCAGCAGCTTGGCCCCGGGTAACTATGGCTACACCTTC.

The chain combines TRBV12-3 or TRBV12-4 with TRBJ2-5; 11 bases are a match to TRBD2. This CDR3 spans 15 amino acids. V trimming: 3 bases; J trimming: 5 bases; junction bases outside the gene matches: 5. This CDR3 is CASSFVAGGVETQYF. The CDR3 nucleotides are TGTGCCAGCAGTTTTGTAGCGGGGGGGGTGGAGACCCAGTACTTC.

The chain employs TRBV25-1 and TRBJ2-4; tentatively, D is TRBD1 or TRBD2 (6 bases each). Trimming removed 4 bases at V and 6 bases at J, with 16 bases between. This CDR3 region has 15 residues. Germline V CDR1 and CDR2: MGHDK, SYGVNS. The CDR3 loop reads CASSAYGGGGNIQYF. The CDR3 DNA reads as TGTGCCAGCAGTGCCTATGGAGGGGGAGGAAACATTCAGTACTTC.

The chain links TRBV15 to TRBJ1-4; maybe TRBD1 (6 bases). The V end was cut by 2 bases, the J end by 0 bases, with 10 bases between. The CDR3 has 16 amino acids. Per germline, CDR1 LNHNV and CDR2 YYDKDF (reference sequence). The CDR3 DNA reads TGTGCCACCAGCAGAAAGGGGGACGCAACTAATGAAAAACTGTTTTTT. This sequence encodes CATSRKGDATNEKLFF. The variable domain in full, completed from reference TRBV15 and TRBJ1-4, reads DAMVIQNPRYQVTQFGKPVTLSCSQTLNHNVMYWYQQKSSQAPKLLFHYYDKDFNNEADTPDNFQSRRPNTSFCFLDIRSPGLGDTAMYLCATSRKGDATNEKLFFGSGTQLSVL.

The genes are TRBV7-9 and TRBJ2-1, with 8 bases that match TRBD1. CDR1 is SEHNR and CDR2 is FQNEAQ in the germline V gene (reference sequence). V dropped 0 bases and J dropped 5; count of bases not matched to a gene: 9. This CDR3 is 17 amino acids long. For the CDR3, the DNA is TGTGCCAGCAGCTTAGCCAGGGGGCAGGGACTTCACAATGAGCAGTTCTTC. As protein: CASSLARGQGLHNEQFF.

The rearrangement joins TRBV19 to TRBJ2-3; D unresolved. V lost 6 bases and J lost 2, with 12 bases in between. Germline CDR1 is LNHDA and CDR2 is SQIVND (reference sequence). The CDR3 contains 14 residues. The CDR3 DNA follows: TGTGCCAGTAGCACAGCATTAATCACAGATACGCAGTATTTT. Its protein is CASSTALITDTQYF.

The rearrangement uses TRBV24-1 and TRBJ2-1, with D unclear. Per germline, CDR1 KGHDR and CDR2 SFDVKD. Trimming pared 7 bases from V and 5 bases from J, leaving 5 bases between. The CDR3 loop spans 11 amino acids. The CDR3 DNA reads as TGTGCCACCAGCCTAGACAATGAGCAGTTCTTC. Translation: CATSLDNEQFF.

This chain connects TRBV11-2 to TRBJ1-1, with D tentatively TRBD1 (6 bases). CDR3 size: 16 residues. The germline V gene has CDR1 SGHAT and CDR2 FQNNGV. Deletions cut 6 bases from V and 5 bases from J, with 22 bases between. The CDR3 DNA sequence: TGTGCCAGCAGACGAACTTTCACAGGGAGGGAGACTGAAGCTTTCTTT. Protein: CASRRTFTGRETEAFF. Full variable domain (outside the CDR3, taken from reference TRBV11-2 and TRBJ1-1): EAGVAQSPRYKIIEKRQSVAFWCNPISGHATLYWYQQILGQGPKLLIQFQNNGVVDDSQLPKDRFSAERLKGVDSTLKIQPAKLEDSAVYLCASRRTFTGRETEAFFGQGTRLTVV.

This rearrangement joins TRBV15 to TRBJ1-5; tentative D call: TRBD1 (6 bases). With 2 bases removed from V and 6 bases from J, the gap between germline ends came to 23 bases. The CDR3 totals 18 residues. CDR1 LNHNV and CDR2 YYDKDF come from the germline V gene (reference sequence). The CDR3, as DNA: TGTGCCACCAGCAGAATGGTTGGCCCCAGGGGTAGGGGTCAGCCCCAGCATTTT. Amino acid sequence: CATSRMVGPRGRGQPQHF. Looking up the rest from reference TRBV15 and TRBJ1-5 gives the full variable domain: DAMVIQNPRYQVTQFGKPVTLSCSQTLNHNVMYWYQQKSSQAPKLLFHYYDKDFNNEADTPDNFQSRRPNTSFCFLDIRSPGLGDTAMYLCATSRMVGPRGRGQPQHFGDGTRLSIL.